One and the same sample provided the 18 T cell receptor beta chains below, sequenced in a study of shared T cell receptors in the human thymus. The assay was immunoSEQ multiplex PCR, and TCRdb's table has in-frame clones only and misses some. The sample includes about 610,000 clones, around 89% of them seen just once. A further study also used this sample, focusing on human thymus T cells.

The source material was thymocytes. The receptors here all came from a boy younger than two with a congenital heart defect.

The chain joins TRBV4-3 to TRBJ1-2; 7 bases line up with TRBD1. The trim removed 0 bases at V and 6 bases at J, leaving 16 bases unmatched. The CDR3 extends over 18 amino acids. Germline CDR1 is LGHNA and CDR2 is YSLEER. The CDR3 DNA sequence: TGCGCCAGCAGCCAAGATGGGGTTCCGGGACAGCCGAGTAATGGCTACACCTTC. This encodes CASSQDGVPGQPSNGYTF.

V usage is TRBV2 and J usage is TRBJ2-2; D is perhaps TRBD1 (5 bases). The CDR3 is 13 residues long. Deletions cut 8 bases from V and 3 bases from J, with 10 bases between. In germline, CDR1 is SNHLY, CDR2 FYNNEI. For the CDR3, the DNA is TGTGCCAGCGACAGCCCGGACACCGGGGAGCTGTTTTTT. The encoded protein is CASDSPDTGELFF.

The V gene is TRBV7-6, the J gene TRBJ1-2; D remains unclear. Germline V lookup: CDR1 SGHVS, CDR2 FNYEAQ. The CDR3 contains 13 residues. Trimming took 5 bases from V and 4 from J, leaving 11 bases between them. CDR3 nucleotides: TGTGCCAGCAGCCAGGCCCGACGCTATGGCTACACCTTC. It is translated as CASSQARRYGYTF.

J is TRBJ2-2 and V is TRBV7-6; maybe TRBD1 (6 bases). V lost 2 bases, J lost 3 bases, and 16 bases lay in between. Germline-derived CDR1 and CDR2 are SGHVS and FNYEAQ. The CDR3 has 17 amino acids. CDR3 nucleotides: TGTGCCAGCAGCTTATTTCAGGGGTCGAGGGACACCGGGGAGCTGTTTTTT. Its translation is CASSLFQGSRDTGELFF.

Notes on this clone: Other DNA sequences in the sample encode the same CDR3. This chain joins TRBV7-2 and TRBJ2-2, with TRBD2 identical over 10 bases. The J segment lost 8 bases and the V segment lost 6 bases, leaving 6 bases of the junction unmatched. CDR1 and CDR2 (germline): SGHTA, FQGNSA. This CDR3 region has 14 residues. The CDR3 region has the DNA TGTGCCAGCAGGGCTAGCGGGAGTAAGGGGGAGCTGTTTTTT. Residues: CASRASGSKGELFF. The full variable domain, with the rest looked up from reference TRBV7-2 and TRBJ2-2, is GAGVSQSPSNKVTEKGKDVELRCDPISGHTALYWYRQSLGQGLEFLIYFQGNSAPDKSGLPSDRFSAERTGGSVSTLTIQRTQQEDSAVYLCASRASGSKGELFFGEGSRLTVL.

This chain joins TRBV11-3 and TRBJ2-7; 8 nucleotides match TRBD1. Germline V gene data show CDR1 as SGHNT and CDR2 as YENEEA. V was pared by 5 bases and J by 4 bases, with 10 bases of the junction left unmatched. The CDR3 length is 15 residues. This chain's CDR3 is CASSHTGTGVYEQYF. CDR3 DNA: TGTGCCAGCAGCCATACCGGGACAGGCGTATACGAGCAGTACTTC.

The chain links TRBV28 to TRBJ1-2; 12 bases fit TRBD1. The CDR3 has 17 residues. V lost 5 bases and J lost 3; bases outside the gene matches: 10. Looked up from germline, CDR1 is MDHEN and CDR2 is SYDVKM. CDR3 loop: CASSPGTGGLMDYGYTF. CDR3 DNA sequence: TGTGCCAGCAGTCCCGGGACAGGGGGCTTAATGGACTATGGCTACACCTTC.

The rearrangement uses TRBV7-9 and TRBJ1-1; tentatively, D is TRBD1 (6 bases). CDR1 and CDR2 from the germline V gene are SEHNR and FQNEAQ (reference sequence). Trimming took off 6 bases at V and 8 bases at J, with 13 bases between the two ends. CDR3 length equals 12 residues. CDR3 amino acids: CASRNREGEAFF. CDR3 nucleotide sequence: TGTGCCAGCAGGAACAGGGAGGGCGAAGCTTTCTTT.

This rearrangement joins TRBV5-4 to TRBJ2-7, with 9 bases lining up with TRBD2. Germline lookup yields CDR1 SGHNT and CDR2 YYREEE (reference sequence). CDR3 length equals 17 residues. V was pared by 1 base and J by 5 bases, with 13 bases of the junction left unmatched. The CDR3 sequence is CASSLPSTSGLGNEQYF. For the CDR3, the DNA is TGTGCCAGCAGCTTGCCCTCGACTAGCGGCTTAGGGAACGAGCAGTACTTC.

The V and J genes are TRBV19 and TRBJ1-1; D might be TRBD1 (6 bases). CDR1 and CDR2 (germline): LNHDA, SQIVND (reference sequence). There are 16 residues in the CDR3. V shed 6 bases and J shed 0 bases, with 17 bases lying between them. The CDR3 is CASSPQGLGVNTEAFF. The CDR3 DNA reads as TGTGCCAGTAGCCCACAGGGATTAGGGGTGAACACTGAAGCTTTCTTT.

CDR3 residues: CASRHIPEDGYTF. CDR3 coding DNA: TGTGCCAGCAGGCACATACCTGAGGATGGCTACACCTTC. V usage is TRBV27 and J usage is TRBJ1-2; no clear D gene. The CDR3 runs to 13 residues. The germline CDR1 and CDR2 sequences are MNHEY and SMNVEV (reference sequence). Trimming pared 6 bases from V and 6 bases from J, leaving 14 bases between.

V usage is TRBV28 and J usage is TRBJ2-7, with a weak D call TRBD2 (5 bases). With 8 bases removed from V and 3 bases from J, the gap between germline ends came to 23 bases. The CDR3 is 16 residues long. The germline CDR1 and CDR2 sequences are MDHEN and SYDVKM. The CDR3 is CASHVRREGLSYEQYF. The CDR3 region has the DNA TGTGCCAGCCACGTTAGACGCGAGGGTTTGAGCTACGAGCAGTACTTC.

The V call is TRBV15, the J call TRBJ2-5, with a weak D call TRBD2 (5 bases). V was cut by 5 bases and J by 1 base, with 17 bases left in between. The CDR3 is made up of 16 amino acids. Germline V gene lookup returns CDR1 LNHNV and CDR2 YYDKDF (reference sequence). The CDR3 reads CATSLAVIRGQETQYF. Here the CDR3 DNA reads TGTGCCACCAGCCTAGCAGTAATCCGTGGCCAAGAGACCCAGTACTTC.

The chain joins TRBV25-1 to TRBJ2-7, with D possibly matching TRBD1 (6 bases). Germline values: CDR1 MGHDK, CDR2 SYGVNS. V was pared by 2 bases and J by 4 bases, with 12 bases between. The CDR3 length is 14 residues. CDR3 sequence (DNA): TGTGCCAGCAGTGAAGAGGGGGTTCGTTACGAGCAGTACTTC. Protein: CASSEEGVRYEQYF.

The chain couples TRBV11-3 to TRBJ1-2, with TRBD1 as a possible D gene (6 bases). The CDR3 spans 14 residues. Germline values: CDR1 SGHNT, CDR2 YENEEA. V was shortened by 7 bases and J by 6 bases, with 18 bases between the two germline ends. Written as DNA, the CDR3 is TGTGCCAGCACCTCCGAAGGGGGTGGGAATGGCTACACCTTC. It codes for CASTSEGGGNGYTF.

DNA for the CDR3: TGTGCCAGCAGCCCGGCAGGGAGCAATCAGCCCCAGCATTTT. Translation: CASSPAGSNQPQHF. V and J are TRBV7-9 and TRBJ1-5; possibly TRBD1 for D (5 bases). Germline CDR1 is SEHNR and CDR2 is FQNEAQ (reference sequence). The CDR3 runs 14 residues. With 5 bases removed from V and 1 base from J, the gap between germline ends came to 9 bases.

This clone was observed a single time. The chain is built from TRBV11-2 and TRBJ1-2; no reliable D call. Per the germline V gene, CDR1 is SGHAT and CDR2 is FQNNGV. V shed 4 bases and J shed 3 bases, with 12 bases lying between them. The length of the CDR3 is 14 residues. CDR3 residues: CASSCTEGDYGYTF. The CDR3 region has the DNA TGTGCCAGCAGCTGTACGGAGGGTGACTATGGCTACACCTTC.

The chain is built from TRBV2 and TRBJ1-2; TRBD1 is a possible D gene (5 bases). Deletions cut 6 bases from V and 4 bases from J, with 15 bases between. The CDR3 extends over 14 amino acids. CDR1 is SNHLY, CDR2 FYNNEI, per germline. Here the CDR3 reads CASSPGRGTYGYTF. CDR3 coding DNA: TGTGCCAGCAGCCCAGGTAGGGGCACCTATGGCTACACCTTC.